The clone carrying this T cell receptor (beta chain) showed up many times. The target antigen is unknown. For TCR beta, libraries came from quantitative 5'-RACE with molecular barcodes. TCRdb analysed the 5' RACE reads with MiXCR anew, one entry per CDR3 protein. The table lists some 220,000 distinct CDR3 sequences, around 6.6% of them singletons. The data derive from a study of CD8 T cells in ankylosing spondylitis. General study results and limits: Blood of patients with ankylosing spondylitis appeared to be characterized by a TCR beta motif of about 8 highly homologous variants. A number of the motif variants had already been described in reactive arthritis synovial fluid and blood. Clones linked to disease were reported to show significant enrichment in matched ankylosing spondylitis synovial fluid. A CD8+ phenotype characterized the disease-linked clones, which were relatively rare in peripheral blood.

The ends were cut back, 4 bases at V and 0 bases at J, with 12 bases in the middle. Germline values: CDR1 SGHTA, CDR2 FQGNSA. The CDR3 has 16 residues. The specimen was blood, either unsorted or a sorted T cell fraction (not recorded which). This rearrangement joins TRBV7-2 to TRBJ1-4; possible D gene TRBD1, 6 bases. The sequence was obtained from a male donor with ankylosing spondylitis. The CDR3 bases are TGTGCCAGCAGCTACGGACAGTTCGCAACTAATGAAAAACTGTTTTTT. As protein: CASSYGQFATNEKLFF.